These 7 T cell receptor beta chains originate from one sample sequenced in a study of tumor-infiltrating lymphocytes in localized non-small cell lung cancer. Profiled with immunoSEQ multiplex PCR; TCRdb holds only in-frame clones, not every one. The sample has 3,500 to 4,000 clones, around 79% seen once. The material sequenced was uninvolved lung tissue not adjacent to the tumor. These receptors were taken from a human donor with non-small cell lung cancer.

Here the CDR3 reads CASSFRGLNGNTIYF. CDR3 sequence (DNA): TGTGCCAGCAGCTTCAGGGGGTTAAATGGAAACACCATATATTTT. The rearrangement links TRBV7-9 to TRBJ1-3, with TRBD1 matching over 7 bases. The CDR3 has 15 residues. Germline V gene data show CDR1 as SEHNR and CDR2 as FQNEAQ (reference sequence). The V gene end was trimmed by 3 bases and the J gene end by 3 bases; junction bases not matched to a gene: 5.

The chain recombines TRBV19 with TRBJ1-5; 9 bases fit TRBD1. Trimming removed 4 bases from V and 3 bases from J; junction bases left unmatched: 4. Germline lookup yields CDR1 LNHDA and CDR2 SQIVND (reference sequence). The CDR3 consists of 15 residues. CDR3 coding DNA: TGTGCCAGTAGTAGGGACAGGGTCGACAATCAGCCCCAGCATTTT. Translation gives CASSRDRVDNQPQHF.

In the case of this clone: Other nucleotide sequences in the sample specify the same CDR3. This chain joins TRBV5-1 and TRBJ1-1; D gene ambiguous. The CDR3 consists of 12 residues. The V end was cut by 0 bases, the J end by 6 bases, with 6 bases between. Germline CDR1 SGHRS, CDR2 YFSETQ. CDR3 protein: CASSLEGSEAFF. DNA for the CDR3: TGCGCCAGCAGCTTGGAAGGGTCTGAAGCTTTCTTT.

This clone was observed a handful of times. V is TRBV18 and J is TRBJ2-7; D is unresolved. V was trimmed by 3 bases and J by 6 bases, leaving 9 bases between them. The CDR3 is 12 residues long. Germline values: CDR1 KGHSH, CDR2 LQKENI. The CDR3 DNA reads TGTGCCAGCTCACCTCTCGAGGCCGAGCAGTACTTC. Translating it yields CASSPLEAEQYF.

This sequence joins TRBV21-1 and TRBJ2-3; TRBD2, the D gene given by the table, was not confirmed from the DNA. TRBV21-1 is termed a pseudogene. The CDR3 totals 18 residues. Here the CDR3 DNA reads TGTGCCAGCAGCAGGTATCAGCCGGGGGGAGGGCCCGCAGATACGCAGTATTTT. The encoded protein is CASSRYQPGGGPADTQYF.

The table lists this clone with a count of one. This chain connects TRBV7-2 to TRBJ2-7; 12 nucleotides line up with TRBD2. From germline, CDR1 is SGHTA and CDR2 FQGNSA. V lost 4 bases, J lost 7 bases, and 5 bases stayed unmatched. This CDR3 spans 14 amino acids. The CDR3 DNA follows: TGTGCCAGCAGCTCACGACTAGCGGGGGCTGAGCAGTACTTC. Translation gives CASSSRLAGAEQYF.

The rearrangement joins TRBV6-1 to TRBJ1-5; D perhaps matches TRBD1 (5 bases). Deletions cut 4 bases from V and 2 bases from J, with 12 bases between. CDR3 length: 15 amino acids. Germline V lookup: CDR1 MNHNS, CDR2 SASEGT. The CDR3 spells CASSVEGRGNQPQHF. The CDR3 coding sequence is TGTGCCAGCAGTGTGGAGGGGCGAGGCAATCAGCCCCAGCATTTT.